This T cell receptor beta chain originates from a study of control samples from healthy donors and cancer patients. Method: immunoSEQ multiplex PCR; TCRdb's copy keeps in-frame clones and lacks some. The top ten hold approximately 1.5% of the sample, which has more than 150,000 clones, approximately 92% seen once. This CDR3 is 13 amino acids long. The V and J ends lost 1 base and 7 bases respectively, with 8 bases between them. Sequencing was performed on blood. This TCR came from a man aged 18-30 years in good health. The chain is built from TRBV12-3 or TRBV12-4 and TRBJ1-5; no clear D. In nucleotides, the CDR3 is TGTGCCAGCAGTTTAGGTCATCCGCAGCCCCAGCATTTT. Translating gives CASSLGHPQPQHF.